These 7 T cell receptor beta chains came from one sample sequenced in a study of cytomegalovirus exposure and HLA in healthy donors. The PCR was carried out with 60 Vbeta primers and 13 Jbeta primers. The assay was immunoSEQ multiplex PCR, and TCRdb's table has in-frame clones only and misses some. The table shows some 120,000 clones, with 50% to 70% occurring only once. Material: PBMCs. These receptor sequences come from a woman in her 40s in good health and CMV-seropositive.

This sequence joins TRBV7-8 and TRBJ2-5, with a possible D match to TRBD2 (6 bases). The end of the DNA aligns better with TRBJ2-7, so the J call may be wrong. CDR1 SGHVS and CDR2 FQNEAQ come from the germline V gene. The CDR3 spans 15 residues. The chain's CDR3 is CASSLMVGGPYEQYF. DNA for the CDR3: TGTGCCAGCAGCTTAATGGTGGGGGGACCCTACGAGCAGTACTTC.

This chain connects TRBV9 to TRBJ2-2; D call uncertain. V was shortened by 3 bases and J by 1 base, with 4 bases between the two germline ends. Germline V lookup: CDR1 SGDLS, CDR2 YYNGEE. This CDR3 region has 13 residues. The CDR3 nucleotides read TGTGCCAGCAGCGCAGGGAACACCGGGGAGCTGTTTTTT. Amino acid sequence: CASSAGNTGELFF.

The V gene is TRBV7-3, the J gene TRBJ2-7; D might be TRBD2 (5 bases). The CDR3 length is 17 residues. Trimming took off 4 bases at V and 4 bases at J, with 23 bases between the two ends. The germline V gene encodes CDR1 SGHTA and CDR2 FQGTGA. Written as DNA, the CDR3 is TGTGCCAGCAGCTCAACCTCCAAGATAAGGACTGAGTACGAGCAGTACTTC. It is translated as CASSSTSKIRTEYEQYF.

In this sample, this clone turned up once. This chain uses TRBV28 with TRBJ2-2; D is uncertain. Germline V CDR1 and CDR2: MDHEN, SYDVKM. This CDR3 contains 14 residues. V was cut by 5 bases and J by 2 bases, with 9 bases left in between. CDR3 DNA sequence: TGTGCCAGCAGTCTCAGGATTAACACCGGGGAGCTGTTTTTT. Translation: CASSLRINTGELFF.

The chain employs TRBV5-1 and TRBJ2-5, with D possibly matching TRBD1 (5 bases). Germline CDR1 SGHRS, CDR2 YFSETQ. The CDR3 contains 14 residues. V was shortened by 0 bases and J by 5 bases, with 11 bases between the two germline ends. The CDR3 coding sequence is TGCGCCAGCAGCTTGGCACAGGTCCAGGAGACCCAGTACTTC. Translating it yields CASSLAQVQETQYF.

The rearrangement uses TRBV7-3 and TRBJ2-3, with 10 bases lining up with TRBD2. Germline V gene data show CDR1 as SGHTA and CDR2 as FQGTGA. CDR3 length: 15 amino acids. The V and J ends lost 5 bases and 1 base, in that order; junction bases with no gene match: 3. The CDR3 region is CASSLAGARTDTQYF. CDR3 coding DNA: TGTGCCAGCAGCCTAGCGGGAGCCCGCACAGATACGCAGTATTTT.

The chain combines TRBV4-3 with TRBJ1-4, with D possibly TRBD1 on 5 matching bases. The V gene lost 2 bases and the J gene lost 0 bases, with 16 bases spanning the gap. Germline V lookup: CDR1 LGHNA, CDR2 YSLEER. The CDR3 has 18 amino acids. In DNA form, the CDR3 reads TGCGCCAGCAGCCAATACAAAGCAGGGATCGCAACTAATGAAAAACTGTTTTTT. Translating gives CASSQYKAGIATNEKLFF.